These 7 T cell receptor beta chains originate from one sample sequenced in a study of T cells in Graves' hyperthyroidism and ophthalmopathy. Researchers took RNA transcripts and amplified the TCR beta CDR3 regions from them. HTBI primers were used for first-round RT-PCR of the TCR CDR3. In TCRdb, the multiplex PCR reads were re-called with MiXCR into one record per CDR3 protein. In the table there are around 500,000 distinct CDR3 sequences, approximately 22% of which are singletons. The sample comprised blood. These receptors were collected from a woman in her 70s with Graves' ophthalmopathy.

The chain couples TRBV5-1 to TRBJ2-7; no clear D gene. CDR1 is SGHRS, CDR2 YFSETQ, per germline. Trimming took off 4 bases at V and 4 bases at J, with 12 bases between the two ends. CDR3 length equals 13 residues. This CDR3 is CASSEPGAYEQYF. Written as DNA, the CDR3 is TGCGCCAGCAGCGAGCCTGGCGCGTACGAGCAGTACTTC.

Many counts were recorded for this clonotype. This chain links TRBV30 with TRBJ1-1; D is ambiguous. The CDR3 loop spans 14 amino acids. Trimming pared 4 bases from V and 3 bases from J, leaving 15 bases between. Looked up from germline, CDR1 is GTSNPN and CDR2 is SVGIG (reference sequence). The CDR3 reads CAWTEGVGDTEAFF. The DNA of the CDR3 is TGTGCCTGGACTGAGGGTGTTGGGGACACTGAAGCTTTCTTT. The variable domain in full, completed from reference TRBV30 and TRBJ1-1, reads SQTIHQWPATLVQPVGSPLSLECTVEGTSNPNLYWYRQAAGRGLQLLFYSVGIGQISSEVPQNLSASRPQDRQFILSSKKLLLSDSGFYLCAWTEGVGDTEAFFGQGTRLTVV.

The chain combines TRBV11-2 with TRBJ1-1, with 9 positions matching TRBD1. The CDR3 runs 15 residues. CDR1 and CDR2 (germline): SGHAT, FQNNGV. V dropped 3 bases and J dropped 0; count of bases not matched to a gene: 2. For the CDR3, the DNA is TGTGCCAGCAGCTTGACAGGGGGGATGAACACTGAAGCTTTCTTT. Its translation is CASSLTGGMNTEAFF. Combining the CDR3 with reference TRBV11-2 and TRBJ1-1 gives the whole variable domain EAGVAQSPRYKIIEKRQSVAFWCNPISGHATLYWYQQILGQGPKLLIQFQNNGVVDDSQLPKDRFSAERLKGVDSTLKIQPAKLEDSAVYLCASSLTGGMNTEAFFGQGTRLTVV.

This chain joins TRBV7-9 and TRBJ2-6, with TRBD1 as a possible D gene (7 bases). The germline V gene encodes CDR1 SEHNR and CDR2 FQNEAQ (reference sequence). V lost 5 bases and J 5 bases, leaving 25 bases between the germline ends. The CDR3 totals 19 residues. CDR3 protein: CASSRERTGRGRRANVLTF. In DNA, the CDR3 is TGTGCCAGCAGCCGAGAACGGACAGGTCGGGGGCGTAGGGCCAACGTCCTGACTTTC.

V usage is TRBV28 and J usage is TRBJ1-5; tentative D call: TRBD1 (5 bases). This CDR3 is 13 amino acids long. The ends were cut back, 8 bases at V and 8 bases at J, with 16 bases in the middle. The V gene's germline CDR1 is MDHEN and CDR2 SYDVKM. The CDR3, as DNA: TGTGCCAGCTGTGGGTACATGGGGGAGCCCCAGCATTTT. Protein: CASCGYMGEPQHF.

The chain couples TRBV3-1 to TRBJ2-7; 10 positions agree with TRBD2. V gave up 5 bases and J gave up 3 bases; unmatched junction bases: 1. Germline loops: CDR1 LGHDT, CDR2 YNNKEL (reference sequence). CDR3 length: 13 residues. The CDR3 coding sequence is TGTGCCAGCAGCTCTAGCGGGGGCTACGAGCAGTACTTC. The encoded protein is CASSSSGGYEQYF.

J is TRBJ1-6 and V is TRBV6-2 or TRBV6-3, with 7 bases that match TRBD1. Germline assignment: CDR1 MNHEY and CDR2 SVGEGT. The trim removed 7 bases at V and 8 bases at J, leaving 5 bases unmatched. There are 13 residues in the CDR3. As DNA, the CDR3 is TGTGCCAGCAATGGACAGGTTTATTCACCCCTCCACTTT. Translating it yields CASNGQVYSPLHF.